These 21 T cell receptor beta chains were sequenced from one sample in a study of breast tumors, draining lymph nodes, adjacent tissues. MiXCR, applied by TCRdb to the multiplex PCR reads, yields one record per CDR3 protein. The sample has some 130,000 distinct CDR3 sequences; nearly 20% are singletons. Breast cancer patients provided tissue from their axillary draining lymph nodes. Sequencing was carried out using axillary lymph node tissue. These receptors originate from a female donor with breast cancer. Some clones in this sample may be carry-over from other donors' samples.

The table lists this clonotype with many counts. V and J are TRBV6-1 and TRBJ2-1; D is undetermined. The CDR3 consists of 16 residues. CDR1 MNHNS and CDR2 SASEGT come from the germline V gene. V was cut by 2 bases and J by 3 bases, with 14 bases left in between. The CDR3 nucleotides are TGTGCCAGCAGTGAAAGTCGCAGCGTCTACTACAATGAGCAGTTCTTC. Encoded protein: CASSESRSVYYNEQFF.

This clonotype was observed once. Possible read error: a much larger clone is one base away. The CDR3 region has the DNA TGTGCCAGCAGTTGCAACAGGGGGTTGGGCGGTGGCTACACCTTC. This sequence encodes CASSCNRGLGGGYTF. The chain couples TRBV6-5 to TRBJ1-2; 8 bases are a match to TRBD1. Per germline, CDR1 MNHEY and CDR2 SVGAGI. The trim removed 4 bases at V and 7 bases at J, leaving 11 bases unmatched. The CDR3 covers 15 residues.

This clonotype has only a few counts. The rearrangement joins TRBV7-9 to TRBJ1-1, with a weak D call TRBD1 (6 bases). The CDR3 consists of 18 residues. The germline gives CDR1 SEHNR, CDR2 FQNEAQ (reference sequence). V was pared by 0 bases and J by 0 bases, with 17 bases between. CDR3 sequence reads: CASSLADSSGVVNTEAFF. The CDR3 DNA follows: TGTGCCAGCAGCTTAGCTGATTCCTCAGGGGTGGTGAACACTGAAGCTTTCTTT.

As regards this clonotype: It may be a read error: a sequence one base away is much more abundant. The V gene is TRBV20-1, the J gene TRBJ2-5; D gene uncertain. Looked up from germline, CDR1 is DFQATT and CDR2 is SNEGSKA (reference sequence). CDR3 length: 12 amino acids. V was clipped by 0 bases and J by 5 bases, with 7 bases between them. The CDR3 DNA reads TGCAGTGCTAGAGATCCTTCCGAGACCCAGTACTTC. Its translation: CSARDPSETQYF.

Only a few counts were recorded for this clonotype. At one end the junction does not follow the germline gene, possibly because of a read error. The rearrangement joins TRBV12-3 or TRBV12-4 to TRBJ2-5, with TRBD1 matching 7 bases. CDR3 size: 14 residues. CDR3 nucleotide sequence: TGTGCCAGCAGTTTTGCCGGGACAGACGATTTCAGGGACTTC. Protein product: CASSFAGTDDFRDF.

This clonotype occurred many times. The CDR3 bases are TGTGCCAGCAGCTTGGGGGTTCGGCGGGAGAGGGATACGCAGTATTTT. Its translation is CASSLGVRRERDTQYF. The chain employs TRBV7-6 and TRBJ2-3; 7 bases line up with TRBD2. With V trimmed by 3 bases and J by 6 bases, 12 bases remained unmatched. CDR3 length: 16 amino acids. Germline values: CDR1 SGHVS, CDR2 FNYEAQ.

At least ten counts were recorded for this clonotype. This rearrangement joins TRBV3-1 to TRBJ2-3, with 8 bases identical to TRBD1. Germline lookup yields CDR1 LGHDT and CDR2 YNNKEL (reference sequence). The CDR3 spans 13 residues. The trim removed 3 bases at V and 11 bases at J, leaving 7 bases unmatched. The CDR3: CASSQDRVQGQYF. In nucleotides, the CDR3 is TGTGCCAGCAGCCAGGACAGGGTCCAAGGGCAGTATTTT.

This clonotype has at least ten counts. CDR3 protein: CAWKTGQAMLNNSPLHF. Written as DNA, the CDR3 is TGTGCCTGGAAGACCGGACAGGCAATGCTTAATAATTCACCCCTCCACTTT. J is TRBJ1-6 and V is TRBV30, with 7 bases lining up with TRBD1. Losses at the gene ends were 4 bases for V and 5 bases for J; bases not matched to a gene: 14. Per the germline V gene, CDR1 is GTSNPN and CDR2 is SVGIG (reference sequence). This CDR3 spans 17 amino acids.

This clonotype was observed at least ten times. The chain joins TRBV20-1 to TRBJ2-3, with D perhaps TRBD2 (6 bases). The V end lost 0 bases, the J end lost 4 bases, and 14 bases lay between the germline ends. CDR3 length: 15 amino acids. Germline V gene lookup returns CDR1 DFQATT and CDR2 SNEGSKA (reference sequence). The CDR3 reads CSARDPGGKADTQYF. CDR3 sequence (DNA): TGCAGTGCTAGAGATCCTGGCGGGAAGGCAGATACGCAGTATTTT.

This clonotype was detected ten times or more. The chain is built from TRBV6-1 and TRBJ1-2; D is uncertain. Germline V gives CDR1 MNHNS, CDR2 SASEGT. This CDR3 comprises 12 residues. The V end was cut by 1 base, the J end by 4 bases, with 4 bases between. CDR3 in DNA: TGTGCCAGCAGTGAAGGGGTCTATGGCTACACCTTC. It translates to CASSEGVYGYTF.

This clonotype was counted at least ten times. This chain uses TRBV5-1 with TRBJ1-2; D unresolved. V lost 0 bases to trimming and J lost 6 bases, with 9 bases between them. The length of the CDR3 is 13 residues. Per the germline V gene, CDR1 is SGHRS and CDR2 is YFSETQ. Written as DNA, the CDR3 is TGCGCCAGCAGCTTGGGCGTGATGGATGGCTACACCTTC. It translates to CASSLGVMDGYTF.

As regards this clonotype: This may arise from a read error, as a much more abundant clone is one base away. The chain combines TRBV20-1 with TRBJ2-3; 7 bases agree with TRBD1. The CDR3 sequence is 15 residues long. The V gene end was trimmed by 5 bases and the J gene end by 4 bases; junction bases not matched to a gene: 12. From germline, CDR1 is DFQATT and CDR2 SNEGSKA (reference sequence). CDR3 sequence reads: CSAFLTGRSADTQYF. Here the CDR3 DNA reads TGCAGTGCTTTTCTGACAGGGCGTAGCGCAGATACGCAGTATTTT.

This clonotype showed up many times. The genes are TRBV19 and TRBJ2-7; tentative D call: TRBD1 (6 bases). The CDR3 loop spans 14 amino acids. V lost 5 bases and J lost 0, with 11 bases in between. Germline values: CDR1 LNHDA, CDR2 SQIVND (reference sequence). Here the CDR3 DNA reads TGTGCCAGTAGTGCCGACAGGAGCTCCTACGAGCAGTACTTC. It translates to CASSADRSSYEQYF. Filled out from reference TRBV19 and TRBJ2-7, the complete variable domain reads DGGITQSPKYLFRKEGQNVTLSCEQNLNHDAMYWYRQDPGQGLRLIYYSQIVNDFQKGDIAEGYSVSREKKESFPLTVTSAQKNPTAFYLCASSADRSSYEQYFGPGTRLTVT.

There are many counts of this clonotype. The chain recombines TRBV20-1 with TRBJ2-5, with 9 bases that match TRBD1. Germline V gene lookup returns CDR1 DFQATT and CDR2 SNEGSKA (reference sequence). Germline trimming cut 3 bases from V and 7 bases from J; bases unmatched to any gene: 6. The CDR3 consists of 13 residues. The DNA for the CDR3 is TGCAGTGCTAGGACAGGGGGAGGGGGGACCCAGTACTTC. It specifies CSARTGGGGTQYF.

This clonotype has a count of ten or more. The chain recombines TRBV7-9 with TRBJ1-5; TRBD1 matches 7 bases. Germline CDR1 SEHNR, CDR2 FQNEAQ (reference sequence). This CDR3 is 16 amino acids long. V lost 5 bases, J lost 4 bases, and 11 bases stayed unmatched. The CDR3 loop is CASSASTGRLNQPQHF. For the CDR3, the DNA is TGTGCCAGCAGCGCTTCGACAGGGCGACTAAATCAGCCCCAGCATTTT.

Many counts were recorded for this clonotype. This chain connects TRBV4-1 to TRBJ2-3; 12 nucleotides line up with TRBD1. The germline CDR1 and CDR2 sequences are MGHRA and YSYEKL. Unmatched junction bases numbered 7, after V lost 4 bases and J lost 5 bases. This CDR3 region has 16 residues. Here the CDR3 DNA reads TGCGCCAGCAGCCCCTACGGGACAGGGGGCGAAGATACGCAGTATTTT. Translation: CASSPYGTGGEDTQYF.

The sample holds many counts of this clonotype. The J gene is TRBJ2-2, the V gene TRBV7-6; TRBD1 matches at 8 bases. CDR3 size: 14 residues. V was clipped by 8 bases and J by 4 bases; unmatched bases: 6. Germline CDR1 and CDR2: SGHVS and FNYEAQ. CDR3 amino acids: CASQGQARTGELFF. In DNA, the CDR3 is TGTGCCAGCCAGGGACAGGCCCGCACCGGGGAGCTGTTTTTT. The complete variable domain, with remaining parts taken from reference TRBV7-6 and TRBJ2-2, reads GAGVSQSPRYKVTKRGQDVALRCDPISGHVSLYWYRQALGQGPEFLTYFNYEAQQDKSGLPNDRFSAERPEGSISTLTIQRTEQRDSAMYRCASQGQARTGELFFGEGSRLTVL.

For this clonotype: A much larger clone lies one base from this, so it may be a read error. The chain employs TRBV30 and TRBJ2-7, with a weak D call TRBD2 (6 bases). The CDR3 is 13 amino acids. The V and J ends lost 5 bases and 9 bases respectively, with 20 bases between them. Germline CDR1 and CDR2: GTSNPN and SVGIG (reference sequence). CDR3 region: CAWGGLTLDGQYF. In DNA, the CDR3 is TGTGCCTGGGGGGGGTTGACGCTTGACGGGCAGTACTTC.

The V and J genes are TRBV7-2 and TRBJ2-4; 10 positions match TRBD1. This CDR3 region has 15 residues. The germline gives CDR1 SGHTA, CDR2 FQGNSA. V was clipped by 5 bases and J by 6 bases; unmatched bases: 7. The CDR3 reads CASSDRDRGVNIQYF. CDR3 DNA sequence: TGTGCCAGCAGCGACCGGGACAGGGGTGTAAACATTCAGTACTTC.

This chain uses TRBV6-5 with TRBJ2-4; D remains unclear. From germline, CDR1 is MNHEY and CDR2 SVGAGI. The CDR3 is 15 residues long. Trimming stripped 0 bases from V and 2 bases from J, with 8 bases between. CDR3 in amino acids: CASSYSGLSKNIQYF. The CDR3 nucleotides read TGTGCCAGCAGTTACTCCGGGTTATCCAAAAACATTCAGTACTTC.

A remark on this clonotype: This may come from a read error, since a much larger clone is one base off. The chain recombines TRBV5-1 with TRBJ2-5; D is undetermined. The ends were cut back, 4 bases at V and 1 base at J, with 14 bases in the middle. The CDR3 totals 15 residues. The V gene's germline CDR1 is SGHRS and CDR2 YFSETQ. The CDR3 nucleotides are TGCGCCAGCAGCCCTGTGTCCCAGACCCAAGAGACCCAGTACTTC. It specifies CASSPVSQTQETQYF.